This entry lists 14 T cell receptor beta chains sequenced from one sample in a study of shared clonotypes between healthy human individuals (dated by TCRdb to the early 2020s). The receptor library was made with the immunoSEQ multiplex PCR assay. This immuneACCESS table, as held by TCRdb, lists in-frame sequences with V and J called but not all clones. Of the missing ones, under half trace to an unresolved V gene in checked studies; the others have no known cause. This sample has fewer than 850,000 clones in its table, and around 96% of those were observed once. Around 0.21% of the sample belongs to the ten largest clones. For the CD8 naive samples, CD45RO-negative cells were positively selected for CCR7, yielding a CD45RA+CCR7+ population from which TemRA cells were excluded. Sample: naive CD8+ T cells sorted from blood. Read against the paper, the sample's cell subset or site label means: CD45RA+CCR7+. The receptor set was obtained from a man aged 30 to 45 in good health.

V and J are TRBV6-4 and TRBJ2-1; 8 bases are shared with TRBD1. Germline CDR1 is MRHNA and CDR2 is SNTAGT. The V segment lost 4 bases and the J segment 10 bases; nucleotides outside the gene matches: 6. This CDR3 contains 13 residues. The CDR3 bases are TGTGCCAGCAGTGCGACAGGGGTGGAGGAGCAGTTCTTC. Its translation: CASSATGVEEQFF.

The chain employs TRBV14 and TRBJ2-1; TRBD1 is a possible D gene (6 bases). Germline V gives CDR1 SGHDN, CDR2 FVKESK. The CDR3 spans 17 residues. The V end was cut by 4 bases, the J end by 8 bases, with 24 bases between. The CDR3 spells CASSLMGTFSRTHEQFF. In DNA form, the CDR3 reads TGTGCCAGCAGCCTCATGGGGACATTTTCTCGTACCCATGAGCAGTTCTTC.

This clone was counted a single time. In DNA form, the CDR3 reads TGTGCCAGCAGGCACCGAAGGGCGGGAGGGCCCTCGACAGATACGCAGTATTTT. It is translated as CASRHRRAGGPSTDTQYF. The rearrangement joins TRBV11-2 to TRBJ2-3; TRBD2 matches at 9 bases. Trimming removed 6 bases from V and 3 bases from J; junction bases left unmatched: 16. This CDR3 has 18 amino acids. Per the germline V gene, CDR1 is SGHAT and CDR2 is FQNNGV.

The J gene is TRBJ2-2, the V gene TRBV5-5, with 9 bases matching TRBD1. V lost 4 bases to trimming and J lost 6 bases; unmatched junction nucleotides: 7. Germline V gene sequence: CDR1 SGHKS, CDR2 YYEKEE (reference sequence). This CDR3 is 15 amino acids long. The CDR3 is CASSKGTGRAGELFF. CDR3 DNA: TGTGCCAGCAGCAAGGGGACAGGGCGGGCCGGGGAGCTGTTTTTT.

This sequence joins TRBV7-9 and TRBJ1-4, with TRBD1 matching over 8 bases. Per germline, CDR1 SEHNR and CDR2 FQNEAQ (reference sequence). The CDR3 is made up of 19 amino acids. V shed 1 base, J shed 0 bases, and the junction held 10 bases outside the gene matches. The CDR3 spells CASSLGRDRSYSTNEKLFF. CDR3 sequence (DNA): TGTGCCAGCAGCTTAGGTCGGGACAGGTCTTATTCAACTAATGAAAAACTGTTTTTT.

The chain carries TRBV7-8 and TRBJ2-1; D gene unclear. V dropped 5 bases and J dropped 0 bases, with 11 bases sitting between them. The germline V gene has CDR1 SGHVS and CDR2 FQNEAQ. The CDR3 consists of 15 residues. The CDR3 region is CASSIKQSSYNEQFF. The DNA of the CDR3 is TGTGCCAGCAGCATCAAACAGAGCTCCTACAATGAGCAGTTCTTC.

This sequence joins TRBV2 and TRBJ1-2; possibly TRBD1 for D (5 bases). This CDR3 has 12 residues. In germline, CDR1 is SNHLY, CDR2 FYNNEI. Trimming stripped 7 bases from V and 4 bases from J, with 10 bases between. The CDR3 DNA reads as TGTGCCAGCATCGGGGGTGCCTATGGCTACACCTTC. The encoded protein is CASIGGAYGYTF.

The chain is built from TRBV7-8 and TRBJ2-1, with no clear D. Germline V gives CDR1 SGHVS, CDR2 FQNEAQ. Deletions cut 4 bases from V and 12 bases from J, with 16 bases between. This CDR3 is 13 amino acids long. CDR3 sequence: CASSWVIIEGQFF. Written as DNA, the CDR3 is TGTGCCAGCAGCTGGGTGATAATCGAAGGGCAGTTCTTC.

The chain uses TRBV4-2 and TRBJ2-4; D remains unclear. V lost 0 bases and J 2 bases, leaving 17 bases between the germline ends. The CDR3 spans 18 residues. Germline CDR1 LGHNA, CDR2 YNFKEQ. CDR3 DNA sequence: TGTGCCAGCAGCCAAGATCCCTTACTTCGCAGTACCAAAAACATTCAGTACTTC. This translates into CASSQDPLLRSTKNIQYF.

V usage is TRBV6-6 and J usage is TRBJ2-7; D ambiguous. Germline V gene sequence: CDR1 MNHNY, CDR2 SVGAGI (reference sequence). Trimming shortened V by 2 bases and J by 3 bases, and 5 bases separated the two germline ends. The CDR3 extends over 12 amino acids. CDR3 in DNA: TGTGCCAGCAGTTACGTAGGCTACGAGCAGTACTTC. Protein sequence: CASSYVGYEQYF.

DNA for the CDR3: TGTGCCAGCACATGGGACCCGGGCAATGAGCAGTTCTTC. Residues: CASTWDPGNEQFF. This rearrangement joins TRBV7-9 to TRBJ2-1; D could derive from TRBD1 or TRBD2 (5 bases each). Germline values: CDR1 SEHNR, CDR2 FQNEAQ (reference sequence). With 7 bases removed from V and 6 bases from J, the gap between germline ends came to 13 bases. The CDR3 spans 13 residues.

The rearrangement joins TRBV27 to TRBJ2-3; the match to TRBD1 covers 9 bases. The germline V gene encodes CDR1 MNHEY and CDR2 SMNVEV (reference sequence). The CDR3 loop spans 15 amino acids. V gave up 5 bases and J gave up 4 bases; unmatched junction bases: 7. CDR3 DNA: TGTGCCAGCAGTAAGGGGACAGGGTCTTCAGATACGCAGTATTTT. Its protein is CASSKGTGSSDTQYF.

CDR3 coding DNA: TGTGCCAGTAGTAGTACTGAAGCTTTCTTT. It translates to CASSSTEAFF. The V gene is TRBV19, the J gene TRBJ1-1; D remains unclear. The length of the CDR3 is 10 residues. CDR1 LNHDA and CDR2 SQIVND come from the germline V gene (reference sequence). The germline V and J ends were trimmed by 4 bases and 5 bases, with 2 bases remaining between them.

This clone was recorded only once. The gene calls are TRBV7-9 and TRBJ1-2; 7 positions agree with TRBD1. This CDR3 has 13 residues. Unmatched junction bases numbered 11, after V lost 11 bases and J lost 5 bases. Looked up from germline, CDR1 is SEHNR and CDR2 is FQNEAQ (reference sequence). The CDR3 sequence is CAVTPGQIYGYTF. DNA of the CDR3: TGTGCCGTTACTCCGGGACAGATTTATGGCTACACCTTC.